The 32 T cell receptor beta chains in this list originate from one sample, sequenced in a study of post-analysis software for immune sequencing data. Whole-study findings and limits: About five TRBV segments, including TRBV5-6, TRBV5-1 and TRBV20-1, were more frequent in patients than controls.

Every TCR beta cDNA library bore unique molecular identifiers. TCRdb independently ran MiXCR on the PCR reads; one entry per CDR3 protein. The sample includes about 500,000 distinct CDR3 sequences, under 55% of them seen just once. Their specific antigens are unknown. Material: blood. The receptors here all came from a girl aged 5-17 years with multiple sclerosis.

The chain links TRBV4-1 to TRBJ1-2, with D unresolved. CDR1 is MGHRA, CDR2 YSYEKL, per germline. CDR3 length: 14 amino acids. V was shortened by 1 base and J by 3 bases, with 9 bases between the two germline ends. This chain's CDR3 is CASSQVNSDYGYTF. CDR3 nucleotide sequence: TGCGCCAGCAGCCAAGTTAACAGCGACTATGGCTACACCTTC.

This clonotype was seen once. The rearrangement links TRBV12-3 or TRBV12-4 to TRBJ2-7, with 10 bases identical to TRBD1. Unmatched junction bases numbered 6, after V lost 7 bases and J lost 3 bases. The CDR3 is 14 amino acids. CDR3 nucleotides: TGTGCCAGCACCGGGACAGGGGAGGACTACGAGCAGTACTTC. Its protein is CASTGTGEDYEQYF.

CDR3 amino acids: CASSQDQLAPSTDTQYF. The CDR3 DNA sequence: TGCGCCAGCAGCCAAGATCAGCTAGCGCCCAGCACAGATACGCAGTATTTT. The chain carries TRBV4-3 and TRBJ2-3; possible D gene TRBD2, 6 bases. In germline, CDR1 is LGHNA, CDR2 YSLEER. Trimming pared 0 bases from V and 0 bases from J, leaving 13 bases between. The CDR3 is made up of 17 amino acids.

This rearrangement joins TRBV28 to TRBJ2-1; D uncertain. CDR1 and CDR2 from the germline V gene are MDHEN and SYDVKM. Deletions cut 2 bases from V and 7 bases from J, with 9 bases between. CDR3 size: 13 residues. Here the CDR3 DNA reads TGTGCCAGCAGTTTAACTCGCAGGAATGAGCAGTTCTTC. Its translation: CASSLTRRNEQFF.

This chain joins TRBV13 and TRBJ2-4; D is perhaps TRBD1 or TRBD2 (6 bases each). The assigned J gene may be wrong: the sequence end matches TRBJ2-7 better. There are 16 residues in the CDR3. Germline-derived CDR1 and CDR2 are PRHDT and FYEKMQ (reference sequence). The CDR3 sequence is CASSLRRGGTPYEQYF. Written as DNA, the CDR3 is TGTGCCAGCAGCTTAAGGAGAGGCGGGACACCCTACGAGCAGTACTTC.

The chain employs TRBV4-2 and TRBJ2-7; perhaps TRBD2 as D (5 bases). The tail of the sequence fits TRBJ2-4 better, so the J call may be wrong. CDR3 length equals 15 residues. From germline, CDR1 is LGHNA and CDR2 YNFKEQ. The CDR3 reads CASSQATKHGDIQYF. The CDR3, as DNA: TGTGCCAGCAGCCAGGCAACCAAACACGGGGACATTCAGTACTTC.

The chain combines TRBV28 with TRBJ1-4; D may be TRBD1 (6 bases). V was pared by 7 bases and J by 4 bases, with 16 bases between. There are 15 residues in the CDR3. CDR1 and CDR2 from the germline V gene are MDHEN and SYDVKM. CDR3 residues: CASTTGDTVNEKLFF. CDR3 nucleotides: TGTGCCAGCACCACTGGGGACACCGTTAATGAAAAACTGTTTTTT.

This chain uses TRBV14 with TRBJ2-3; weak D call: TRBD1 (6 bases). Deletions cut 5 bases from V and 8 bases from J, with 17 bases between. The CDR3 sequence is 14 residues long. CDR1 SGHDN and CDR2 FVKESK come from the germline V gene. CDR3 sequence reads: CASSSTGIAGTQYF. CDR3 nucleotides: TGTGCCAGCAGCTCCACAGGGATCGCAGGTACGCAGTATTTT.

The chain uses TRBV20-1 and TRBJ2-1; unclear D gene. From germline, CDR1 is DFQATT and CDR2 SNEGSKA (reference sequence). The CDR3 is made up of 20 amino acids. V was shortened by 6 bases and J by 4 bases, with 34 bases between the two germline ends. CDR3 amino acids: CSASWFPPGRSRLTYNEQFF. The CDR3 bases are TGCAGTGCCAGTTGGTTTCCTCCCGGACGAAGCCGATTAACTTACAATGAGCAGTTCTTC.

This clonotype turned up a few times. This chain uses TRBV11-2 with TRBJ2-7; TRBD2 might be the D (6 bases). CDR1 is SGHAT, CDR2 FQNNGV, per germline. The CDR3 contains 15 residues. V shed 2 bases and J shed 6 bases, with 17 bases lying between them. This chain's CDR3 is CASSLSRTIPGEQYF. DNA for the CDR3: TGTGCCAGCAGCTTAAGCCGGACTATTCCGGGCGAGCAGTACTTC.

The chain is built from TRBV20-1 and TRBJ2-1, with D tentatively TRBD2 (5 bases). This CDR3 comprises 15 residues. V was pared by 0 bases and J by 1 base, with 10 bases between. Looked up from germline, CDR1 is DFQATT and CDR2 is SNEGSKA (reference sequence). The CDR3 loop is CSARDRAGSYNEQFF. The DNA of the CDR3 is TGCAGTGCTAGAGATAGGGCGGGTTCCTACAATGAGCAGTTCTTC.

The rearrangement uses TRBV29-1 and TRBJ2-5; D is undetermined. The DNA matches TRBJ2-7 better at its end, which makes the J call doubtful. The germline V gene has CDR1 SQVTM and CDR2 ANQGSEA. The CDR3 totals 16 residues. The CDR3 bases are TGCAGCGTTGAAGATTGCTACCAATTCAGGTTCAACGAGCAGTACTTC. Its translation: CSVEDCYQFRFNEQYF.

The chain employs TRBV4-3 and TRBJ2-7; either TRBD1 or TRBD2 may supply D (5 bases each). The assigned J gene may be wrong: the sequence end matches TRBJ2-5 better. This CDR3 has 14 residues. Germline V gene sequence: CDR1 LGHNA, CDR2 YSLEER. The CDR3 loop reads CASSPDRGVETQYF. The CDR3 bases are TGCGCCAGCAGCCCAGATAGAGGGGTAGAGACCCAGTACTTC.

The gene calls are TRBV9 and TRBJ2-7; D is ambiguous. The length of the CDR3 is 15 residues. Trimming removed 4 bases from V and 2 bases from J, with 16 bases in between. The germline gives CDR1 SGDLS, CDR2 YYNGEE. CDR3: CASSPNTDLPYEQYF. CDR3 nucleotide sequence: TGTGCCAGCAGCCCCAACACGGATCTTCCCTACGAGCAGTACTTC.

In this sample, this clonotype turned up a few times. The chain recombines TRBV20-1 with TRBJ2-1; 9 positions match TRBD2. After removal of 2 bases from V and 9 bases from J, the junction contained 11 bases not matched to a gene. The CDR3 consists of 15 residues. Germline V gene lookup returns CDR1 DFQATT and CDR2 SNEGSKA (reference sequence). CDR3 DNA: TGCAGTGCTAGATTGGTTAGCGGGAGTTATGGTGAGCAGTTCTTC. It specifies CSARLVSGSYGEQFF.

This clonotype was recorded once. V and J are TRBV20-1 and TRBJ2-1; 12 bases align to TRBD2. With 3 bases clipped from V and 7 bases from J, the junction kept 4 bases outside the gene matches. CDR1 is DFQATT, CDR2 SNEGSKA, per germline (reference sequence). The CDR3 extends over 14 amino acids. The DNA of the CDR3 is TGCAGTGCTAGTAGGACTAGCGGGATGAATGAGCAGTTCTTC. Its translation: CSASRTSGMNEQFF.

This clonotype appeared a few times. This chain uses TRBV20-1 with TRBJ2-7, with a weak D call TRBD1 (5 bases). Germline CDR1 DFQATT, CDR2 SNEGSKA (reference sequence). This CDR3 has 13 amino acids. Trimming removed 3 bases at V and 7 bases at J, with 16 bases between. Here the CDR3 DNA reads TGCAGTGCTAGCCCCAGGGCAGTAGGAGAGCAGTACTTC. It codes for CSASPRAVGEQYF.

The chain has TRBV7-8 and TRBJ2-1, with D perhaps matching TRBD1 (6 bases). Trimming cost V 8 bases and J 3 bases, with 14 bases left between them. This CDR3 spans 14 amino acids. CDR1 and CDR2 (germline): SGHVS, FQNEAQ. In DNA, the CDR3 is TGTGCCAGCCAAGGGACAACGTACTACAATGAGCAGTTCTTC. Residues: CASQGTTYYNEQFF.

This clonotype was seen more than once but under ten times. The chain carries TRBV6-6 and TRBJ2-7; no clear D gene. This CDR3 spans 14 amino acids. The germline V gene encodes CDR1 MNHNY and CDR2 SVGAGI (reference sequence). V lost 7 bases and J 6 bases, leaving 19 bases between the germline ends. The CDR3 nucleotides are TGTGCCAGCATGATGGGAAGGGCCTCGGGCGAGCAGTACTTC. It is translated as CASMMGRASGEQYF.

The chain joins TRBV6-5 to TRBJ2-1, with 7 bases identical to TRBD1. This CDR3 is built from 16 residues. Germline values: CDR1 MNHEY, CDR2 SVGAGI. V shed 5 bases, J shed 0 bases, and the junction held 7 bases outside the gene matches. The CDR3 coding sequence is TGTGCCAGCAGTAGTGACAGGGCGGACTCCTACAATGAGCAGTTCTTC. Encoded protein: CASSSDRADSYNEQFF.

The chain has TRBV20-1 and TRBJ2-5; D is ambiguous. This CDR3 region has 15 residues. V lost 4 bases to trimming and J lost 11 bases, with 26 bases between them. Germline V gives CDR1 DFQATT, CDR2 SNEGSKA (reference sequence). The CDR3 here is CSATQTRAFGLEQYF. The CDR3, as DNA: TGCAGTGCTACCCAGACCCGGGCCTTCGGATTGGAGCAGTACTTC.

The rearrangement links TRBV15 to TRBJ2-3; 7 bases are a match to TRBD2. Germline CDR1 is LNHNV and CDR2 is YYDKDF (reference sequence). The CDR3 runs to 17 residues. V lost 2 bases and J lost 4; bases outside the gene matches: 12. This chain's CDR3 is CATSRPMGGSSSDTQYF. The CDR3 nucleotides are TGTGCCACCAGCAGACCCATGGGCGGGAGCAGTTCAGATACGCAGTATTTT.

V and J are TRBV28 and TRBJ2-3; no reliable D call. V lost 3 bases and J 2 bases, leaving 6 bases between the germline ends. The CDR3 has 13 residues. CDR1 and CDR2 from the germline V gene are MDHEN and SYDVKM. The CDR3 is CASSFTVTDTQYF. In DNA, the CDR3 is TGTGCCAGCAGTTTTACAGTCACAGATACGCAGTATTTT.

The chain couples TRBV7-2 to TRBJ2-3, with a weak D call TRBD2 (6 bases). The CDR3 contains 16 residues. V shed 1 base and J shed 0 bases, with 11 bases lying between them. Per the germline V gene, CDR1 is SGHTA and CDR2 is FQGNSA. DNA of the CDR3: TGTGCCAGCAGCTTAGAGGGACTTCGGAGCACAGATACGCAGTATTTT. As protein: CASSLEGLRSTDTQYF.

The chain carries TRBV28 and TRBJ1-1; the match to TRBD1 covers 7 bases. The germline V gene encodes CDR1 MDHEN and CDR2 SYDVKM. There are 14 residues in the CDR3. The V and J ends lost 8 bases and 1 base, in that order; junction bases with no gene match: 7. CDR3 sequence: CASYRQGPNTEAFF. In nucleotides, the CDR3 is TGTGCCAGCTACCGACAGGGCCCGAACACTGAAGCTTTCTTT.

This rearrangement joins TRBV7-2 to TRBJ1-1, with 7 bases that match TRBD1. This CDR3 region has 14 residues. V was pared by 4 bases and J by 0 bases, with 2 bases of the junction left unmatched. Germline-derived CDR1 and CDR2 are SGHTA and FQGNSA. The CDR3 reads CASSSGQMNTEAFF. CDR3 DNA sequence: TGTGCCAGCAGCTCGGGACAGATGAACACTGAAGCTTTCTTT.

The table lists this clonotype with a few counts. The rearrangement joins TRBV4-1 to TRBJ2-1; a weak D match, TRBD2 (5 bases). The germline V gene encodes CDR1 MGHRA and CDR2 YSYEKL. CDR3 length: 16 amino acids. Trimming left V 1 base short and J 3 bases short, with 13 bases between. The CDR3 here is CASSQVGADIYNEQFF. The CDR3 nucleotides read TGCGCCAGCAGCCAAGTGGGAGCGGATATCTACAATGAGCAGTTCTTC.

The sample holds a few counts of this clonotype. The rearrangement joins TRBV27 to TRBJ2-5, with TRBD2 identical over 9 bases. J lost 3 bases, V lost 3 bases, and 5 bases had no gene match. The CDR3 runs to 15 residues. CDR1 is MNHEY and CDR2 is SMNVEV in the germline V gene (reference sequence). The DNA of the CDR3 is TGTGCCAGCAGTTTCATAGCGGGAGAGGAAGAGACCCAGTACTTC. Encoded protein: CASSFIAGEEETQYF.

Comment on this clonotype: A much larger clone is a single base away; this may be a read error. The V call is TRBV7-2, the J call TRBJ2-7; D might be TRBD1 (6 bases). This CDR3 region has 14 residues. The germline V and J ends were trimmed by 5 bases and 0 bases, with 11 bases remaining between them. The germline gives CDR1 SGHTA, CDR2 FQGNSA. The CDR3 nucleotides read TGTGCCAGCAGCCAAGGACAGAACTCCTACGAGCAGTACTTC. Protein product: CASSQGQNSYEQYF.

The chain is built from TRBV20-1 and TRBJ2-7, with D maybe TRBD1 (5 bases). The CDR3 is made up of 13 amino acids. Germline lookup yields CDR1 DFQATT and CDR2 SNEGSKA (reference sequence). Between the trimmed V and J ends, which lost 6 bases and 0 bases, there was a span of 12 bases. CDR3 in amino acids: CSAPWGSSYEQYF. The CDR3 DNA is TGCAGTGCCCCTTGGGGCAGCTCCTACGAGCAGTACTTC.

The gene calls are TRBV28 and TRBJ1-4; 7 bases align to TRBD1. CDR3 length equals 12 residues. The germline V gene encodes CDR1 MDHEN and CDR2 SYDVKM. The J segment lost 8 bases and the V segment lost 10 bases, leaving 7 bases of the junction unmatched. The CDR3 DNA is TGTGCCACAGACAGGGCGGGAGAAAAACTGTTTTTT. This translates into CATDRAGEKLFF.

The CDR3 DNA reads TGTGCCACCAGTGGGTGGGGGAAACCCACAGATACGCAGTATTTT. Translated: CATSGWGKPTDTQYF. V gene TRBV24-1 combines with J gene TRBJ2-3, with D perhaps matching TRBD1 or TRBD2 (5 bases each). CDR3 length: 15 amino acids. Trimming shortened V by 5 bases and J by 2 bases, and 13 bases separated the two germline ends. The germline V gene encodes CDR1 KGHDR and CDR2 SFDVKD.